Listed here are 15 T cell receptor beta chains from one sample, sequenced in a study of OX40 agonist ivuxolimab in advanced cancers. The table came from immunoSEQ multiplex PCR; TCRdb's copy has only in-frame clones and leaves some out. The data contain 75,000 to 100,000 clones, about 92% of them singletons. The sample consisted of CD4+ or CD8+ T cells sorted from blood, taken in a trial of the OX40 agonist ivuxolimab. These receptors all stem from an adult with an advanced solid tumor such as melanoma, head and neck, liver or kidney cancer.

The V call is TRBV4-1, the J call TRBJ2-5; the match to TRBD1 covers 7 bases. The length of the CDR3 is 15 residues. CDR1 and CDR2 (germline): MGHRA, YSYEKL. Trimming at V came to 2 bases and at J to 2 bases, leaving 5 bases not matched to a gene. CDR3 region: CASSQSTGQQETQYF. CDR3 bases: TGCGCCAGCAGCCAATCAACGGGACAGCAAGAGACCCAGTACTTC.

The chain has TRBV4-1 and TRBJ2-3; D gene ambiguous. The CDR3 runs 17 residues. V was pared by 1 base and J by 0 bases, with 14 bases between. The V gene's germline CDR1 is MGHRA and CDR2 YSYEKL. CDR3 protein: CASSQGYSDPSTDTQYF. In nucleotides, the CDR3 is TGCGCCAGCAGCCAAGGGTACAGTGACCCTAGCACAGATACGCAGTATTTT.

V and J are TRBV10-2 and TRBJ2-7, with 10 bases fitting TRBD1. The CDR3 runs to 16 residues. V lost 3 bases and J lost 0; bases outside the gene matches: 5. Germline loops: CDR1 WSHSY, CDR2 SAAADI. The chain's CDR3 is CASSEYGTGDSYEQYF. The CDR3 nucleotides are TGCGCCAGCAGTGAATACGGGACAGGGGACTCCTACGAGCAGTACTTC.

This chain uses TRBV6-5 with TRBJ1-3; D remains ambiguous. This CDR3 spans 13 amino acids. CDR1 MNHEY and CDR2 SVGAGI come from the germline V gene. V was shortened by 6 bases and J by 4 bases, with 10 bases between the two germline ends. CDR3 nucleotide sequence: TGTGCCAGCAGCGGGGTCTCGGGAAACACCATATATTTT. Protein product: CASSGVSGNTIYF.

The chain joins TRBV14 to TRBJ2-3; D gene unclear. CDR1 SGHDN and CDR2 FVKESK come from the germline V gene. There are 16 residues in the CDR3. Trimming took 0 bases from V and 0 from J, leaving 10 bases between them. The CDR3 sequence: CASSQDLTASTDTQYF. The CDR3 DNA is TGTGCCAGCAGCCAAGATCTTACGGCTAGCACAGATACGCAGTATTTT. The whole variable domain, filled in from reference TRBV14 and TRBJ2-3, reads EAGVTQFPSHSVIEKGQTVTLRCDPISGHDNLYWYRRVMGKEIKFLLHFVKESKQDESGMPNNRFLAERTGGTYSTLKVQPAELEDSGVYFCASSQDLTASTDTQYFGPGTRLTVL.

The CDR3 DNA is TGTGCCAGCAGTTTCAGCTCTAGCGGGGGGGTGAACACCGGGGAGCTGTTTTTT. Translating it yields CASSFSSSGGVNTGELFF. The V call is TRBV27, the J call TRBJ2-2; 12 bases agree with TRBD2. This CDR3 is built from 18 residues. V was pared by 3 bases and J by 1 base, with 6 bases of the junction left unmatched. Per germline, CDR1 MNHEY and CDR2 SMNVEV (reference sequence).

The V call is TRBV29-1, the J call TRBJ2-7; TRBD1 might be the D (7 bases). Germline V CDR1 and CDR2: SQVTM, ANQGSEA. The CDR3 is made up of 12 amino acids. V lost 4 bases and J 4 bases, leaving 11 bases between the germline ends. Written as DNA, the CDR3 is TGCAGCGTTGGGACAGGAGGGTACGAGCAGTACTTC. Translation: CSVGTGGYEQYF.

The chain carries TRBV4-1 and TRBJ1-2; perhaps TRBD1 as D (5 bases). CDR1 and CDR2 from the germline V gene are MGHRA and YSYEKL. V was cut by 1 base and J by 7 bases, with 13 bases left in between. This CDR3 region has 14 residues. The CDR3 sequence: CASSQAGTLGGYTF. The CDR3 DNA follows: TGCGCCAGCAGCCAAGCCGGGACCCTCGGTGGCTACACCTTC.

The sample holds many counts of this clone. The V and J genes are TRBV5-1 and TRBJ1-6; no clear D gene. CDR3 length equals 14 residues. Germline V gene data show CDR1 as SGHRS and CDR2 as YFSETQ. V was pared by 2 bases and J by 9 bases, with 12 bases between. In DNA, the CDR3 is TGCGCCAGCAGCTTAGGGCACCAATTTTCACCCCTCCACTTT. It is translated as CASSLGHQFSPLHF.

V usage is TRBV7-8 and J usage is TRBJ2-7; 7 positions match TRBD1. The CDR3 runs to 13 residues. Germline trimming cut 5 bases from V and 4 bases from J; bases unmatched to any gene: 5. The germline CDR1 and CDR2 sequences are SGHVS and FQNEAQ. The DNA of the CDR3 is TGTGCCAGCAGCCTTTCACAGGGGTACGAGCAGTACTTC. The encoded protein is CASSLSQGYEQYF. Complete variable domain (other parts from reference TRBV7-8 and TRBJ2-7): GAGVSQSPRYKVAKRGQDVALRCDPISGHVSLFWYQQALGQGPEFLTYFQNEAQLDKSGLPSDRFFAERPEGSVSTLKIQRTQQEDSAVYLCASSLSQGYEQYFGPGTRLTVT.

This clone has only one observation. The chain links TRBV5-4 to TRBJ2-7, with D uncertain. Trimming removed 2 bases at V and 0 bases at J, with 9 bases between. Per germline, CDR1 SGHNT and CDR2 YYREEE (reference sequence). The CDR3 is 14 residues long. CDR3 loop: CASSLTGDSYEQYF. In nucleotides, the CDR3 is TGTGCCAGCAGCTTAACTGGAGACTCCTACGAGCAGTACTTC.

V and J are TRBV5-1 and TRBJ2-1, with D uncertain. The V gene lost 2 bases and the J gene lost 2 bases, with 11 bases spanning the gap. This CDR3 is 15 amino acids long. Germline lookup yields CDR1 SGHRS and CDR2 YFSETQ. The DNA of the CDR3 is TGCGCCAGCAGCTTCGACCCTTCCCCCTACAATGAGCAGTTCTTC. Protein product: CASSFDPSPYNEQFF.

V gene TRBV21-1 combines with J gene TRBJ2-7; TRBD2 is the table's D call, not checked against the DNA. TRBV21-1 is a listed pseudogene. CDR3 size: 13 residues. CDR3 sequence (DNA): TGTGCCAGCAGCCTAGCGGGGGCCCACGAGCAGTACTTC. It yields the protein CASSLAGAHEQYF.

This clone was detected once. The chain recombines TRBV6-6 with TRBJ1-5, with a weak D call TRBD1 (5 bases). The CDR3 contains 12 residues. CDR1 and CDR2 (germline): MNHNY, SVGAGI (reference sequence). V was shortened by 8 bases and J by 11 bases, with 16 bases between the two germline ends. CDR3 nucleotides: TGTGCCAGCGGCTATGGGGGAATGACCCAGCATTTT. This translates into CASGYGGMTQHF.

The CDR3 DNA reads TGTGCCAGCAGCCCCGACTCGATCACCGGGGAGCTGTTTTTT. This encodes CASSPDSITGELFF. The V call is TRBV7-9, the J call TRBJ2-2; D gene ambiguous. The CDR3 consists of 14 residues. Germline V gene lookup returns CDR1 SEHNR and CDR2 FQNEAQ (reference sequence). V shed 5 bases and J shed 4 bases, with 11 bases lying between them.